This T cell receptor (beta chain) was identified during a study of CD8 T cells in ankylosing spondylitis (dated 2017 in TCRdb). Looking at the study overall: T cell receptor beta repertoires were profiled in healthy donors and ankylosing spondylitis patients so that disease-linked TCR variants could be found. The whole study cohort included 85 to 120 healthy donors and 25 ankylosing spondylitis patients. Peripheral blood was sampled, and synovial fluid was also collected from ankylosing spondylitis patients. Results and caveats for the whole study, not just this receptor: Some of the motif variants had been reported before in the synovial fluid and blood of reactive arthritis patients, a finding that suggests common disease-initiation mechanisms. A TCR beta motif of about 8 highly homologous amino acid variants appeared characteristic of blood from ankylosing spondylitis patients. Significant enrichment of the disease-linked clones was reported in matched synovial fluid samples from ankylosing spondylitis patients. The disease-linked clones had a CD8+ phenotype and were found at relatively low frequencies in peripheral blood.

The germline V gene yields LGHNA for CDR1 and YSLEER for CDR2. Trimming accounts for 2 bases at V and 3 bases at J, while the number of junction bases matched to no gene is 7. The cysteine opens and the phenylalanine closes a CDR3 of 15 amino acids. This entry keeps only the CDR3 DNA: 45 bases, framed from base 1. To note about this clonotype: What antigen it recognizes has not been identified. No per-base quality is available; no much larger clone lies one base away.

Sequencing took place on an Illumina HiSeq 2500. Quantitative 5'-RACE with molecular barcodes was used to prepare TCR beta libraries. On the study's bioinformatics: A new computational method, built on a probabilistic model of VDJ rearrangement, was used to identify disease-linked TCR variants. In-frame beta chains were kept once TCRdb had trimmed the public reads at Q25 with fastp and called clones with MiXCR. Records with the same CDR3 protein are collapsed into one entry carrying the most frequent genes and DNA. These V and J calls are TCRdb output, not the study's own analysis. The sample table holds about 700,000 distinct CDR3 sequences, of which under 20% were seen once. Together, the top ten hold around a fifth of the sample.

Here the chain combines TRBV4-3 and TRBJ2-7, with 7 bases aligning to TRBD1. The sequence derives from a male donor with ankylosing spondylitis. The sample taken for sequencing was blood, either unsorted or a sorted T cell fraction (not recorded which). The sequenced DNA: TGCGCCAGCAGCCAATCAACAGGGGTGATCTACGAGCAGTACTTC. Its amino acids are CASSQSTGVIYEQYF.